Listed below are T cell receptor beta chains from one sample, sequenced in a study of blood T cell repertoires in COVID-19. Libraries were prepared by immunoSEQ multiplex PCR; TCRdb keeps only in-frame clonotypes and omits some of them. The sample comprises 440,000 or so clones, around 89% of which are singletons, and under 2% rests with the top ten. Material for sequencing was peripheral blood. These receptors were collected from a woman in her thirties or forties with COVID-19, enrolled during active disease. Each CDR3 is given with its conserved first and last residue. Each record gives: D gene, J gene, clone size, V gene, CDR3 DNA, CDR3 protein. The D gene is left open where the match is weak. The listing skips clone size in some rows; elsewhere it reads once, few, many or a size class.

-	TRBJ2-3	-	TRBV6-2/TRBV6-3	TGTGCCAGCAGTTACCCGGGATTCACAGATACGCAGTATTTT	CASSYPGFTDTQYF
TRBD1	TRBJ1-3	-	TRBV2	TGTGCCAGCAGTTACAGGGGGCCTTCTGGAAACACCATATATTTT	CASSYRGPSGNTIYF
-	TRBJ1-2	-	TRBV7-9	TGTGCCAGCAGCTTAATAGACTATGGCTACACCTTC	CASSLIDYGYTF
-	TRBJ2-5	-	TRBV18	TGTGCCAGCTCGTACCTGGCGGGTCAAGAGACCCAGTACTTC	CASSYLAGQETQYF
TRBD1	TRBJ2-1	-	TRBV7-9	TGTGCCAGCAGCTCCGGGACAGGGTCCTACAATGAGCAGTTCTTC	CASSSGTGSYNEQFF
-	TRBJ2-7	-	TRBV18	TGTGCCAGCTCACCAAATGCAGGGGCCTCCTACGAGCAGTACTTC	CASSPNAGASYEQYF
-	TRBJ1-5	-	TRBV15	TGTGCCACCAGCAGAGATGGGGGGAATCAGCCCCAGCATTTT	CATSRDGGNQPQHF
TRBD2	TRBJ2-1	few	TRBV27	TGTGCCAGCAGTTCGCCCCTTGTAGCGGGGTACTACAATGAGCAGTTCTTC	CASSSPLVAGYYNEQFF
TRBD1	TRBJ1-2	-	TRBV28	TGTGCCAGTTCCACCGGGACAGACTATGGCTACACCTTC	CASSTGTDYGYTF
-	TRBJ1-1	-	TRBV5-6	TGTGCCAGCAGCTTGGGGCAGGGGAATATTAAAGCTTTCTTT	CASSLGQGNIKAFF
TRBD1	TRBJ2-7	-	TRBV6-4	TGTGCCAGCAGTCGAGAGGGGGACAGCGAGCAGTACTTC	CASSREGDSEQYF
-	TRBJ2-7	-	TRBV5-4	TGTGCCAGCAGGTCACAGGGTGCGCCCTACGAGCAGTACTTC	CASRSQGAPYEQYF
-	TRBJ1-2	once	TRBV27	TGTGCCAGCAGTTTAACGGGGAGGGGACCCTATGGCTACACCTTC	CASSLTGRGPYGYTF
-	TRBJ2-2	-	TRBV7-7	TGTGCTAGCAGCTTGAACATCGACACCGGGGAGCTGTTTTTT	CASSLNIDTGELFF
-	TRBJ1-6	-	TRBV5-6	TGTGCCAGCAGCTCACCGGGACACATTAATTCACCCCTCCACTTT	CASSSPGHINSPLHF
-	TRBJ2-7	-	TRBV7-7	TGTGCTAGCAGCTTATCTCAGTCCTACGAGCAGTACTTC	CASSLSQSYEQYF
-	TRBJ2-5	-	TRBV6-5	TGTGCCAGCAGTTACTCGAGGGCGGGGATCGAGACCCAGTACTTC	CASSYSRAGIETQYF
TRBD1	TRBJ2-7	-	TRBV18	TGTGCCAGCTCACTGACAGGGGACAGGGAGCAGTACTTC	CASSLTGDREQYF
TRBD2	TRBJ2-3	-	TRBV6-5	TGTGCCAGCACCTTCGGGGGGAGCACAGATACGCAGTATTTT	CASTFGGSTDTQYF
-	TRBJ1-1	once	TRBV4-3	TGCGCCAGCAGCCAAGGTTGGAGGCCGGGTGAAGCTTTCTTT	CASSQGWRPGEAFF
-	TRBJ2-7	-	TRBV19	TGTGCCAGTAGTTTTCCCTCGCCCGCCGGGGAGCAGTACTTC	CASSFPSPAGEQYF
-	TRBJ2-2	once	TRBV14	TGTGCCAGCAGCTCCAGGGCCACCGGGGAGCTGTTTTTT	CASSSRATGELFF
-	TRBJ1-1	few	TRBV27	TGTGCCAGCAGTTCAGGGTTGAGTGAAGCTTTCTTT	CASSSGLSEAFF
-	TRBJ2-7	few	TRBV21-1	TGTGCCTCCTACAGGGCACGACCTTCCTACGAGCAGTACTTC	CASYRARPSYEQYF
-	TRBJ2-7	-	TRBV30	TGTGCCTGGAGTCCCGGGTCCTACGAGCAGTACTTC	CAWSPGSYEQYF
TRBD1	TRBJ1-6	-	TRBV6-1	TGTGCCAGCAGTGAAGAGGGGACAGGGAGTTCACCCCTCCACTTT	CASSEEGTGSSPLHF
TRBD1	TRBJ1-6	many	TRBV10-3	TGTGCCATCAGTGGGGACAGCAACAATTCACCCCTCCACTTT	CAISGDSNNSPLHF
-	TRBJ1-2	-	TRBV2	TGTGCCAGCAGGGGGACATATGGCTACACCTTC	CASRGTYGYTF
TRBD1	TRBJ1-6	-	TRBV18	TGTGCCAGCTCACCTGCCGGGACAGATAATTCACCCCTCCACTTT	CASSPAGTDNSPLHF
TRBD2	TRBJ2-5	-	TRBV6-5	TGTGCCAGCAGTTACCGAGCGGGGGGCTTCCAAGAGACCCAGTACTTC	CASSYRAGGFQETQYF
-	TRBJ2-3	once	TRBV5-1	TGCGCCAGCAGCCCCTCACGTGGAGGGCTGCGCACAGATACGCAGTATTTT	CASSPSRGGLRTDTQYF
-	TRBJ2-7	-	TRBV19	TGTGCCAGTAGTATGGTTACAGGGTACGAGCAGTACTTC	CASSMVTGYEQYF
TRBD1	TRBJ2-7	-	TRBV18	TGTGCCAGCTCACCTGGGACAGGGGATATCTACGAGCAGTACTTC	CASSPGTGDIYEQYF
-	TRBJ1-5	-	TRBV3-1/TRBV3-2	TGTGCCAGCAGCCAATACCGGGACTCCGTCGTGCAGCCCCAGCATTTT	CASSQYRDSVVQPQHF
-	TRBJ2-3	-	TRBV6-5	TGTGCCACCGTAGCGGCCCGGTCAACAGATACGCAGTATTTT	CATVAARSTDTQYF
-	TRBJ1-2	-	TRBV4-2	TGTGCCAGCAGCCAAGATTGGTACGCGAGGGACTATGGCTACACCTTC	CASSQDWYARDYGYTF
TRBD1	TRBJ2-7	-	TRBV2	TGTGCCAGCAGAATAACCGGGACAGATTACGAGCAGTACTTC	CASRITGTDYEQYF
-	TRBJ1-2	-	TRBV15	TGTGCCACCAGCAGTTACGAGGAGGCGACTAACTATGGCTACACCTTC	CATSSYEEATNYGYTF
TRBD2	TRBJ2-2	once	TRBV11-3	TGTGCCAGCAGCCCCTATAGCGGGGGCCGAAACACCGGGGAGCTGTTTTTT	CASSPYSGGRNTGELFF
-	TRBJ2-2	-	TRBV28	TGTGCCAGCAGTTTGGTGGCGGAGAAGAACACCGGGGAGCTGTTTTTT	CASSLVAEKNTGELFF
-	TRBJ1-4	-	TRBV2	TGTGCCAGCAGTGATCGGGTAGGGGTCGAAAAACTGTTTTTT	CASSDRVGVEKLFF